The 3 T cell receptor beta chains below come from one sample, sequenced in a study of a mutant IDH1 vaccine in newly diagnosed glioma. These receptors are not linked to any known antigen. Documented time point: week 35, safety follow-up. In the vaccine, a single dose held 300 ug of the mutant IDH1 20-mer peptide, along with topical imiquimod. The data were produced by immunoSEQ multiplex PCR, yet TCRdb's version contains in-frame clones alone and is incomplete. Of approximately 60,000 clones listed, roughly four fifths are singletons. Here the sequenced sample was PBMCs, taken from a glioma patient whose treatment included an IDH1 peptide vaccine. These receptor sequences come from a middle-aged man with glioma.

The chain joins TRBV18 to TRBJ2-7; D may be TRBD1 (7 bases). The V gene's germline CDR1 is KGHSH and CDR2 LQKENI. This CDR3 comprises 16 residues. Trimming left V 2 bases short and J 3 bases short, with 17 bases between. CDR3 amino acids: CASSPASRGADYEQYF. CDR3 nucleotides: TGTGCCAGCTCACCAGCCTCCAGGGGGGCGGACTACGAGCAGTACTTC.

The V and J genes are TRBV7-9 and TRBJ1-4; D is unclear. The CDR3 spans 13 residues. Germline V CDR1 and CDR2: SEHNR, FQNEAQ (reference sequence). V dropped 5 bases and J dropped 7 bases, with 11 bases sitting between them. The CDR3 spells CASSHQTGEKLFF. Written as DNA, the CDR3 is TGTGCCAGCAGCCATCAAACGGGTGAAAAACTGTTTTTT.

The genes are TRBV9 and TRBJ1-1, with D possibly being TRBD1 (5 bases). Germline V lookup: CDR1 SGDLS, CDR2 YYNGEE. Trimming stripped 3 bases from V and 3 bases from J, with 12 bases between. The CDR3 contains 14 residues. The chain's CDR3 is CASSALGGDTEAFF. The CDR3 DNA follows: TGTGCCAGCAGCGCCCTGGGGGGAGACACTGAAGCTTTCTTT.